This T cell receptor (beta chain) was documented in a study of OX40 agonist ivuxolimab in advanced cancers. As for the study in general: Ivuxolimab, an agonist antibody against OX40 (CD134), was given to patients.

Assay: immunoSEQ multiplex PCR; the TCRdb copy retains only in-frame clones and omits some. The repertoire holds approximately 86,000 clones, roughly 88% seen once, with less than 0.35% in the top ten. V trimming: 0 bases; J trimming: 4 bases; junction bases outside the gene matches: 7. Germline CDR1 reads SGHKS; CDR2 reads YYEKEE (reference sequence). The CDR3 extends over 16 amino acids. This TCR came from an adult with an advanced solid tumor such as melanoma, head and neck, liver or kidney cancer. Material: CD4+ or CD8+ T cells sorted from blood, obtained in a trial of the OX40 agonist ivuxolimab. This chain connects TRBV5-5 to TRBJ1-2; 9 positions agree with TRBD1. For the CDR3, the DNA is TGTGCCAGCAGCTTGGCTGCCGGGACAGGGAGCTATGGCTACACCTTC. It yields the protein CASSLAAGTGSYGYTF.